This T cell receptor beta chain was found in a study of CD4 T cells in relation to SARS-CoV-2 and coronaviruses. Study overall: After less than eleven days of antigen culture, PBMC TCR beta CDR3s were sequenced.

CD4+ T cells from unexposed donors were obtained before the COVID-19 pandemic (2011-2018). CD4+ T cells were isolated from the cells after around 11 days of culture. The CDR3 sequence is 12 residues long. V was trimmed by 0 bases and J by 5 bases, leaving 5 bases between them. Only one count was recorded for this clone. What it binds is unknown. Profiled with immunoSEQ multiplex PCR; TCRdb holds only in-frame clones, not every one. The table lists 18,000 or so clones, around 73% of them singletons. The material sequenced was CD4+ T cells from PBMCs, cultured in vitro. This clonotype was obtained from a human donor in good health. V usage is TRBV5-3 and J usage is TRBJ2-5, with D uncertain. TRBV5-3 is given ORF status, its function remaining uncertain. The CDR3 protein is CARSLVGETQYF. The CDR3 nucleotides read TGTGCCAGAAGCTTGGTTGGGGAGACCCAGTACTTC.